Listed here are 2 T cell receptor beta chains from one sample, sequenced in a study of CD8 T cells in ankylosing spondylitis. Using its own MiXCR run on the 5' RACE reads, TCRdb lists one record per CDR3 protein. The sample comprises more than 400,000 distinct CDR3 sequences, approximately 5.3% of which are singletons, and around 3.5% rests with the top ten. Their specific antigens are unknown. Points from the study as a whole: There was a TCR beta motif, made of several highly homologous variants, that appeared characteristic of ankylosing spondylitis blood.

Sequenced input: blood, either unsorted or a sorted T cell fraction (not recorded which). The receptor set was obtained from a male donor with ankylosing spondylitis.

This clonotype was seen at least ten times. The chain uses TRBV20-1 and TRBJ1-2; no clear D gene. Trimming left V 6 bases short and J 8 bases short, with 13 bases between. Germline CDR1 DFQATT, CDR2 SNEGSKA (reference sequence). This CDR3 region has 11 residues. Here the CDR3 DNA reads TGCAGTGCCGGACGGGGAGAGGGCTACACCTTC. As protein: CSAGRGEGYTF.

Ten or more counts support this clonotype. The rearrangement links TRBV15 to TRBJ1-6; D call uncertain. The V gene's germline CDR1 is LNHNV and CDR2 YYDKDF (reference sequence). V lost 0 bases, J lost 7 bases, and 10 bases lay in between. This CDR3 has 15 residues. Written as DNA, the CDR3 is TGTGCCACCAGCAGAGATAGAGGTGCAAATTCACCCCTCCACTTT. This translates into CATSRDRGANSPLHF.